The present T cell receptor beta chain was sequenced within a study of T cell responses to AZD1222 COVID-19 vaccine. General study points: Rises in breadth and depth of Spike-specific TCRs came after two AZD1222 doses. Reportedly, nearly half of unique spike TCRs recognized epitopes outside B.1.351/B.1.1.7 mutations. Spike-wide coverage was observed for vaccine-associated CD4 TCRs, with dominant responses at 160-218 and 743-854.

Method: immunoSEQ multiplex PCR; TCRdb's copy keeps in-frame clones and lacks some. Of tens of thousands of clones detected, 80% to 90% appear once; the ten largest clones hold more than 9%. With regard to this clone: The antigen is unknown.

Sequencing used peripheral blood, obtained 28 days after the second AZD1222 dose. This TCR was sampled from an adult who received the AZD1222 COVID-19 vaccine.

CDR3 protein: CSVGSLGQETQYF. The CDR3 DNA reads as TGCAGCGTTGGCTCCCTGGGCCAAGAGACCCAGTACTTC. The chain couples TRBV29-1 to TRBJ2-5; D gene uncertain. Germline V CDR1 and CDR2: SQVTM, ANQGSEA. The CDR3 spans 13 residues. Trimming removed 4 bases from V and 1 base from J, with 10 bases in between.